This is a list of T cell receptor beta chains from one sample in a study of siplizumab effects on memory and regulatory T cells. Libraries were prepared by immunoSEQ multiplex PCR; TCRdb keeps only in-frame clonotypes and omits some of them. Among 100,000 or so clones listed, roughly 94% were seen once. Specimen: Tregs sorted from blood. The receptor set was obtained from a human donor in good health. CDR3s include the opening cysteine and the closing phenylalanine or tryptophan. D genes are given only for firm matches. Rows give clone size only sometimes, using once, few, many, or a class for an expanded clone.

clone size,V gene,J gene,D gene,CDR3 protein,CDR3 DNA
.,TRBV30,TRBJ1-2,.,CAWKAGRILYGYTF,TGTGCCTGGAAAGCGGGACGGATACTCTATGGCTACACCTTC
.,TRBV30,TRBJ2-3,.,CAWSVRWDTDTQYF,TGTGCCTGGAGTGTACGGTGGGACACAGATACGCAGTATTTT
.,TRBV5-1,TRBJ2-7,.,CASSSRTVSYEQYF,TGCGCCAGCAGCTCGAGGACAGTATCCTACGAGCAGTACTTC
once,TRBV6-1,TRBJ1-5,.,CASSEGSGGIQPQHF,TGTGCCAGCAGTGAAGGGTCGGGGGGGATTCAGCCCCAGCATTTT
.,TRBV30,TRBJ1-3,.,CAWSVGNTIYF,TGTGCCTGGAGTGTAGGCAACACCATATATTTT
.,TRBV6-5,TRBJ2-1,.,CASSYSFRKNEQFF,TGTGCCAGCAGTTACTCTTTTCGAAAGAATGAGCAGTTCTTC
once,TRBV7-2,TRBJ2-1,.,CASSLVGAEQFF,TGTGCCAGCAGCTTAGTAGGGGCGGAGCAGTTCTTC
.,TRBV5-1,TRBJ2-7,TRBD2,CASSDMTSGDYEQYF,TGCGCCAGCAGCGACATGACTAGCGGGGACTACGAGCAGTACTTC
.,TRBV19,TRBJ1-4,.,CASSIRAGGEKLFF,TGTGCCAGTAGTATTAGAGCGGGAGGTGAAAAACTGTTTTTT
.,TRBV19,TRBJ1-5,.,CASAARPDNQPQHF,TGTGCCAGCGCCGCCAGGCCTGATAATCAGCCCCAGCATTTT
.,TRBV7-8,TRBJ2-1,.,CASSRMTITTFDEQFF,TGTGCCAGCAGCCGGATGACTATTACTACGTTCGATGAGCAGTTCTTC
.,TRBV7-3,TRBJ1-1,TRBD1,CASSLHWDSTEAFF,TGTGCCAGCAGCTTACATTGGGACAGCACTGAAGCTTTCTTT
.,TRBV7-2,TRBJ2-5,.,CASSLGGLGYQETQYF,TGTGCCAGCAGCTTAGGGGGACTGGGGTACCAAGAGACCCAGTACTTC
.,TRBV5-6,TRBJ1-1,.,CASSFIRGGPEAFF,TGTGCCAGCAGCTTTATCAGGGGTGGCCCTGAAGCTTTCTTT
.,TRBV5-1,TRBJ1-6,.,CASSLDLLSHSPLHF,TGCGCCAGCAGCTTGGATCTATTAAGTCATTCACCCCTCCACTTT
.,TRBV7-8,TRBJ2-1,.,CASSSTTTYNEQFF,TGTGCCAGCAGCTCGACTACCACCTACAATGAGCAGTTCTTC
.,TRBV10-3,TRBJ2-7,TRBD2,CATGVSTGTSNEQYF,TGTGCCACGGGGGTTTCTACCGGGACTAGCAACGAGCAGTACTTC
.,TRBV7-3,TRBJ2-6,.,CASSLYGISPLSGANVLTF,TGTGCCAGCAGCTTATACGGAATTTCACCACTGTCTGGGGCCAACGTCCTGACTTTC
.,TRBV11-3,TRBJ2-1,TRBD2,CASSLGLAPWNEQFF,TGTGCCAGCAGCTTAGGACTAGCCCCCTGGAATGAGCAGTTCTTC
.,TRBV19,TRBJ1-5,TRBD1,CASSRTGTGGQPQHF,TGTGCCAGTAGCAGGACAGGCACCGGGGGTCAGCCCCAGCATTTT
.,TRBV2,TRBJ2-7,.,CASSEAPGQPYEQYF,TGTGCCAGCAGTGAAGCGCCCGGACAGCCCTACGAGCAGTACTTC
.,TRBV7-9,TRBJ2-5,TRBD2,CASSVSGTSEETQYF,TGTGCCAGCAGCGTTTCCGGGACTAGCGAAGAGACCCAGTACTTC
once,TRBV11-2,TRBJ1-2,TRBD1,CASSKQGEGYGYTF,TGTGCCAGCAGCAAACAGGGGGAAGGCTATGGCTACACCTTC
.,TRBV28,TRBJ2-3,TRBD2,CASRWPAGGRIGTDTQYF,TGTGCCAGCAGGTGGCCAGCGGGAGGGCGGATCGGCACAGATACGCAGTATTTT
once,TRBV2,TRBJ1-4,.,CASAWTDGEKLFF,TGTGCCAGCGCCTGGACAGATGGGGAAAAACTGTTTTTT
.,TRBV7-6,TRBJ2-1,TRBD1,CASGDRGKRQFF,TGTGCCAGCGGAGACAGGGGGAAAAGGCAGTTCTTC
once,TRBV18,TRBJ2-3,.,CASSPRGSSTDTQYF,TGTGCCAGCTCACCAAGAGGGAGTAGCACAGATACGCAGTATTTT
.,TRBV7-3,TRBJ2-5,TRBD1,CASSLDRAQETQYF,TGTGCCAGCAGCTTAGACAGGGCCCAAGAGACCCAGTACTTC
.,TRBV7-3,TRBJ2-7,.,CASRAPGKGSYEQYF,TGTGCCAGCAGGGCACCAGGGAAGGGTTCCTACGAGCAGTACTTC
.,TRBV6-1,TRBJ1-2,.,CASRAGDYGYTF,TGTGCCAGCAGGGCGGGGGACTATGGCTACACCTTC
.,TRBV10-3,TRBJ2-7,.,CAISGQAFEQYF,TGTGCCATCAGTGGGCAAGCTTTCGAGCAGTACTTC
.,TRBV14,TRBJ2-7,.,CASSGAYEQYF,TGTGCCAGCAGTGGGGCCTACGAGCAGTACTTC
.,TRBV7-9,TRBJ2-2,.,CASSFSTVLNTGELFF,TGTGCCAGCAGCTTTTCAACAGTTCTCAACACCGGGGAGCTGTTTTTT
.,TRBV15,TRBJ2-5,TRBD2,CATRTYRGRGETQYF,TGTGCCACCAGAACGTATCGCGGGAGAGGCGAGACCCAGTACTTC
.,TRBV20-1,TRBJ2-7,.,CSATDTYEQYF,TGCAGTGCTACGGACACGTACGAGCAGTACTTC
.,TRBV29-1,TRBJ1-1,.,CSARTGIGAFF,TGCAGCGCGAGAACAGGTATCGGAGCTTTCTTT
.,TRBV5-1,TRBJ1-1,.,CASRYASSGQGKYTEAFF,TGCGCCAGCAGATACGCATCTTCAGGGCAGGGGAAGTACACTGAAGCTTTCTTT
.,TRBV9,TRBJ2-3,.,CASSEWAISGGDTQYF,TGTGCCAGCAGCGAATGGGCGATCTCTGGGGGAGATACGCAGTATTTT
.,TRBV9,TRBJ1-3,.,CASRGTRSSGNTIYF,TGTGCCAGCAGAGGGACCCGATCCTCTGGAAACACCATATATTTT
.,TRBV7-9,TRBJ2-7,TRBD2,CASSFRGLAGLPNEQYF,TGTGCCAGCAGCTTCCGTGGACTAGCGGGACTACCTAACGAGCAGTACTTC
.,TRBV19,TRBJ1-2,.,CASNQRAFGGYTF,TGTGCCAGTAACCAGAGGGCTTTCGGGGGCTACACCTTC
.,TRBV5-6,TRBJ2-1,TRBD1,CASSTGTGVGSYNEQFF,TGTGCCAGCAGCACAGGTACAGGGGTCGGGTCCTACAATGAGCAGTTCTTC
.,TRBV5-1,TRBJ2-1,TRBD2,CASSLGLAGRRIYNEQFF,TGCGCCAGCAGCTTGGGACTAGCGGGCCGGAGGATCTACAATGAGCAGTTCTTC
.,TRBV30,TRBJ1-1,.,CAWSVTGFGQAFF,TGTGCCTGGAGCGTTACAGGGTTCGGGCAAGCTTTCTTT
.,TRBV9,TRBJ2-1,TRBD1,CASREGQGSYNEQFF,TGTGCCAGCAGAGAGGGACAGGGCTCCTACAATGAGCAGTTCTTC